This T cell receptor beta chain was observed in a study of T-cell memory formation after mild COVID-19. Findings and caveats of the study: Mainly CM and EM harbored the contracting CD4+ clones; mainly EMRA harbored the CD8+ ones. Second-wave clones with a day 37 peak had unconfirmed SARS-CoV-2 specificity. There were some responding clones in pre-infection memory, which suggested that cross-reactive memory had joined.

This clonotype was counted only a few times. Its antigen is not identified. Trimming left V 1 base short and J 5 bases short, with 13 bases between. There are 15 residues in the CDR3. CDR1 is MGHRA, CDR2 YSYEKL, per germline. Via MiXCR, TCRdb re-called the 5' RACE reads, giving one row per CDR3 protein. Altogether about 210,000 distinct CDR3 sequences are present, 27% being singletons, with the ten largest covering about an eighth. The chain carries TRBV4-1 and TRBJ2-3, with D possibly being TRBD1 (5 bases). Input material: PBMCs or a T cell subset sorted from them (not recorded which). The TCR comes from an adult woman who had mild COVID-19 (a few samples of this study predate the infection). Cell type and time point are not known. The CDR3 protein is CASSQAGHDVDTQYF. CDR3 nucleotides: TGCGCCAGCAGCCAAGCTGGACACGATGTAGATACGCAGTATTTT.